These 12 T cell receptor beta chains share one sample of origin, sequenced in a study of blood T cell repertoires in COVID-19. The protocol was immunoSEQ multiplex PCR, while the TCRdb copy is restricted to in-frame clones and leaves out a portion. Of some 260,000 clones listed, roughly 90% were seen once; the top ten hold 0.65% to 0.95%. The sequencing input was peripheral blood. The receptors shown here come from a woman under 40 with acute or convalescent COVID-19.

This clone was seen only once. The genes are TRBV7-2 and TRBJ2-1; 8 nucleotides agree with TRBD2. Germline trimming cut 5 bases from V and 9 bases from J; bases unmatched to any gene: 18. The CDR3 is 17 amino acids. CDR1 is SGHTA, CDR2 FQGNSA, per germline. The CDR3 is CASSNHPGLGSSSEQFF. CDR3 nucleotide sequence: TGTGCCAGCAGCAACCATCCGGGACTAGGGAGCTCCAGTGAGCAGTTCTTC.

The rearrangement links TRBV10-3 to TRBJ1-4; a possible D gene is TRBD1 (5 bases). Trimming removed 10 bases at V and 8 bases at J, with 17 bases between. Germline V gives CDR1 ENHRY, CDR2 SYGVKD. The CDR3 spans 13 residues. The CDR3 coding sequence is TGTGCCACTACGGAGGGACCTACCGAAAAACTGTTTTTT. It encodes CATTEGPTEKLFF.

The gene calls are TRBV21-1 and TRBJ1-5. TRBV21-1 is marked as a pseudogene. This CDR3 is built from 14 residues. The CDR3, as DNA: TGTGCCAGCGACTCCGGAGGGCTTAGACAGCCCCAGCATTTT. It encodes CASDSGGLRQPQHF.

The V and J genes are TRBV20-1 and TRBJ2-5, with D unresolved. The CDR3 consists of 11 residues. V was clipped by 0 bases and J by 4 bases, with 3 bases between them. CDR1 DFQATT and CDR2 SNEGSKA come from the germline V gene (reference sequence). The chain's CDR3 is CSARERETQYF. In DNA form, the CDR3 reads TGCAGTGCTAGAGAGCGAGAGACCCAGTACTTC.

The rearrangement uses TRBV3-1 (or the pseudogene TRBV3-2) and TRBJ1-3, with D perhaps matching TRBD1 (6 bases). The germline V gene encodes CDR1 LGHDT and CDR2 YNNKEL (reference sequence). V dropped 4 bases and J dropped 2 bases, with 12 bases sitting between them. This CDR3 is 15 amino acids long. In nucleotides, the CDR3 is TGTGCCAGCAGCCGGGTGGGGGCCGCTGGAAACACCATATATTTT. This sequence encodes CASSRVGAAGNTIYF.

The chain employs TRBV5-4 and TRBJ2-1; a possible D gene is TRBD2 (5 bases). The CDR3 covers 13 residues. Trimming left V 4 bases short and J 6 bases short, with 11 bases between. In germline, CDR1 is SGHNT, CDR2 YYREEE (reference sequence). This CDR3 is CASSQKLGNEQFF. The CDR3 nucleotides are TGTGCCAGCAGCCAAAAACTAGGCAATGAGCAGTTCTTC. Filled out from reference TRBV5-4 and TRBJ2-1, the complete variable domain reads ETGVTQSPTHLIKTRGQQVTLRCSSQSGHNTVSWYQQALGQGPQFIFQYYREEENGRGNFPPRFSGLQFPNYSSELNVNALELDDSALYLCASSQKLGNEQFFGPGTRLTVL.

The V call is TRBV6-5, the J call TRBJ2-2; D not resolved. V was pared by 7 bases and J by 3 bases, with 9 bases between. Germline-derived CDR1 and CDR2 are MNHEY and SVGAGI. The CDR3 extends over 13 amino acids. In nucleotides, the CDR3 is TGTGCCAGCATTACTCACGACACCGGGGAGCTGTTTTTT. It translates to CASITHDTGELFF.

The CDR3 DNA follows: TGTGCCAGCAGTTATAGGGCCGGGACTAGCGGGAGCCGTGGGGCCACAGATACGCAGTATTTT. Its translation: CASSYRAGTSGSRGATDTQYF. The rearrangement joins TRBV6-2 or TRBV6-3 to TRBJ2-3; the match to TRBD2 covers 14 bases. CDR1 is MNHEY, CDR2 SVGEGT, per germline. Trimming removed 3 bases from V and 2 bases from J; junction bases left unmatched: 16. This CDR3 has 21 amino acids.

The gene calls are TRBV7-9 and TRBJ2-1; possibly TRBD2 for D (5 bases). The V end was cut by 5 bases, the J end by 3 bases, with 14 bases between. CDR3 size: 15 residues. The germline V gene encodes CDR1 SEHNR and CDR2 FQNEAQ (reference sequence). The CDR3 nucleotides read TGTGCCAGCAGCACCCCCCCGGGAAGCTACAATGAGCAGTTCTTC. It is translated as CASSTPPGSYNEQFF.

This clone was observed a single time. The chain couples TRBV6-4 to TRBJ2-2, with D possibly being TRBD2 (5 bases). Germline V CDR1 and CDR2: MRHNA, SNTAGT. Trimming cost V 3 bases and J 5 bases, with 10 bases left between them. The CDR3 length is 14 residues. The CDR3 spells CASSEEEFTGELFF. The DNA of the CDR3 is TGTGCCAGCAGTGAGGAGGAATTTACCGGGGAGCTGTTTTTT.

The V gene is TRBV7-2, the J gene TRBJ1-1, with no clear D. In germline, CDR1 is SGHTA, CDR2 FQGNSA. CDR3 length: 14 amino acids. V shed 2 bases and J shed 1 base, with 8 bases lying between them. The CDR3 DNA follows: TGTGCCAGCAGCTTACCGGGGAAGAACACTGAAGCTTTCTTT. It is translated as CASSLPGKNTEAFF. The whole variable domain, filled in from reference TRBV7-2 and TRBJ1-1, reads GAGVSQSPSNKVTEKGKDVELRCDPISGHTALYWYRQSLGQGLEFLIYFQGNSAPDKSGLPSDRFSAERTGGSVSTLTIQRTQQEDSAVYLCASSLPGKNTEAFFGQGTRLTVV.

This chain joins TRBV6-2 or TRBV6-3 and TRBJ2-3; 7 nucleotides agree with TRBD2. The CDR3 has 16 amino acids. CDR1 MNHEY and CDR2 SVGEGT come from the germline V gene. Trimming removed 0 bases from V and 1 base from J; junction bases left unmatched: 4. For the CDR3, the DNA is TGTGCCAGCAGTTACTCACAGCGGGGCCGCACAGATACGCAGTATTTT. Encoded protein: CASSYSQRGRTDTQYF.